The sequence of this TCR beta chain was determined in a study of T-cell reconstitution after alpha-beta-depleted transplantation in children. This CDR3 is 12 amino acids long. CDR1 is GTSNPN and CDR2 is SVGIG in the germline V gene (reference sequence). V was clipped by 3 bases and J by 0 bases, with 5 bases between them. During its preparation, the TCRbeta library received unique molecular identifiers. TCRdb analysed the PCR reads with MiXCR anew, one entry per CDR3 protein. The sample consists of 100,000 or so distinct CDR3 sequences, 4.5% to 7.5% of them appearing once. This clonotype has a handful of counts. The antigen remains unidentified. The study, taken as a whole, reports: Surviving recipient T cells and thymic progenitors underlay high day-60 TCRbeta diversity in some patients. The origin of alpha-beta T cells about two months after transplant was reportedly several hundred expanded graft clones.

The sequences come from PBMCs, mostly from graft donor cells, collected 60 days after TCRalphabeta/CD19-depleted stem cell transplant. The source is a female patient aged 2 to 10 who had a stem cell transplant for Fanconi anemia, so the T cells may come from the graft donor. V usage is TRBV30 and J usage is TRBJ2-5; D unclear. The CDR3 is CAWSLYQETQYF. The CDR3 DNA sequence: TGTGCCTGGAGCTTGTACCAAGAGACCCAGTACTTC.